These T cell receptor beta chains were read from a single sample in a study of blood T cell repertoires in COVID-19. Profiling relied on immunoSEQ multiplex PCR, and the TCRdb table lists in-frame clones only, not all of them. The profile shows 130,000 to 150,000 clones, 84% of them singletons. Material for sequencing was peripheral blood. These receptors were taken from a woman older than 75 in a cohort sampled during active or convalescent COVID-19. Each CDR3 is given with its conserved first and last residue.

J	V	length	CDR3
TRBJ1-3	TRBV10-3	15	CAISESRGSGNTIYF
TRBJ1-2	TRBV7-9	12	CASSLPRTGLTF
TRBJ2-7	TRBV19	14	CASSISSGAYEQYF
TRBJ2-1	TRBV6-2/TRBV6-3	17	CASSLVPTGVSYNEQFF
TRBJ2-1	TRBV7-2	16	CASSLGSGGAPNEQFF
TRBJ1-4	TRBV16	13	CASSLHANEKLFF
TRBJ1-2	TRBV7-3	15	CASSLGEGANYGYTF
TRBJ2-2	TRBV24-1	13	CATSGLNTGELFF
TRBJ2-1	TRBV6-5	15	CASSAAGTANNEQFF
TRBJ1-1	TRBV5-4	14	CASSSTGEGTEAFF
TRBJ2-1	TRBV7-9	13	CASSLEGPNEQFF
TRBJ2-5	TRBV2	14	CASSEEVRGGTQYF
TRBJ1-2	TRBV19	12	CATDSRVSGYTF
TRBJ1-1	TRBV7-8	16	CASSFVNRGQGTEAFF
TRBJ1-6	TRBV28	15	CASSPEATYNSPLHF
TRBJ1-1	TRBV2	12	CASSEDGQRAFF
TRBJ1-1	TRBV28	14	CASTRDRTNTEAFF
TRBJ1-2	TRBV10-3	14	CATRSDRSEDGYTF
TRBJ1-1	TRBV5-1	15	CASSLVPVGGSEAFF
TRBJ1-4	TRBV7-8	13	CASSLGLKEKLFF
TRBJ2-5	TRBV14	13	CASSQPGQETQYF
TRBJ1-1	TRBV21-1	13	CASSNSGGTEAFF
TRBJ1-3	TRBV4-1	19	CASSQERTGHSASGNTIYF
TRBJ1-6	TRBV12-5	16	CASGLLAETHNSPLHF
TRBJ1-1	TRBV20-1	15	CSASPSGTIAGEAFF
TRBJ2-7	TRBV4-1	13	CASSQYISYEQYF
TRBJ1-2	TRBV28	14	CASRPQGGGYGYTF
TRBJ2-5	TRBV10-1	12	CASNSGGETQYF
TRBJ1-1	TRBV20-1	14	CSASEGYFNTEAFF
TRBJ2-3	TRBV6-6	14	CASRQGWGWDTQYF
TRBJ1-2	TRBV19	14	CASSTLTGLYGYTF
TRBJ1-2	TRBV7-3	13	CASSPEWGAAHTF
TRBJ1-4	TRBV3-1/TRBV3-2	11	CASSNRELLFF
TRBJ1-3	TRBV7-8	13	CASRTGGGNTIYF
TRBJ1-1	TRBV5-5	16	CASSSMRDIRNTEAFF
TRBJ2-1	TRBV24-1	16	CATSFGRGSSYNEQFF
TRBJ2-3	TRBV7-6	17	CASSSRGGSGNTDTQYF
TRBJ2-3	TRBV6-1	14	CASSEALAGDTQYF
TRBJ1-2	TRBV5-1	15	CASSPGTFLMHGYTF
TRBJ1-2	TRBV12-3/TRBV12-4	13	CASSRPSGVGYTF
TRBJ1-1	TRBV10-3	15	CAITERDRGPTEAFF
TRBJ1-6	TRBV4-2	15	CASSQDTGPAAPLHF
TRBJ1-2	TRBV28	15	CASSTRSSGNDGYTF
TRBJ2-7	TRBV3-1/TRBV3-2	14	CASSHRDNSYEQYF
TRBJ2-2	TRBV6-5	13	CASRSSNTGELFF
TRBJ1-1	TRBV7-9	14	CASSLMSGNTEAFF
TRBJ1-5	TRBV25-1	14	CAEPRRPSNQPQHF
TRBJ1-2	TRBV7-2	13	CASSLGGVDGYTF
TRBJ2-3	TRBV29-1	14	CSVQPAGSTDTQYF
TRBJ2-1	TRBV7-9	15	CASSSYSPNYNEQFF
TRBJ2-1	TRBV7-2	15	CASSLVTGLYNEQFF
TRBJ1-5	TRBV12-2	21	CASRLYLFGQAVTPINQPQHF
TRBJ2-3	TRBV7-3	13	CASSPPSADTQYF
TRBJ1-4	TRBV9	15	CASSVDVSAAGKLFF
TRBJ1-1	TRBV10-2	15	CASRPQTGGGTEAFF